Listed below are T cell receptor beta chains from one sample, sequenced in a study of blood T cell repertoires in COVID-19. TCRdb keeps only in-frame clones here, not all; method: immunoSEQ multiplex PCR. The data hold approximately 170,000 clones, with roughly 90% observed a single time. The sample taken for sequencing was peripheral blood. The source of these receptors is a man younger than 35 with COVID-19, enrolled during active disease. CDR3s include the opening cysteine and the closing phenylalanine or tryptophan. The D gene is left open where the match is weak. Expanded clones are given a class, and other clones once, few, many or no size at all.

size: few; V: TRBV29-1; J: TRBJ1-4; D: .; CDR3: CSVEDAVRGDEKLLF; DNA: TGCAGCGTTGAAGATGCGGTCAGGGGCGATGAAAAACTGCTTTTT
size: .; V: TRBV7-2; J: TRBJ2-5; D: TRBD2; CDR3: CASQRTSGSQETQYF; DNA: TGTGCCAGCCAGAGGACTAGCGGTTCCCAAGAGACCCAGTACTTC
size: .; V: TRBV10-1; J: TRBJ2-7; D: .; CDR3: CASSKPYEQYF; DNA: TGCGCCAGCTCCAAGCCATACGAGCAGTACTTC
size: .; V: TRBV24-1; J: TRBJ2-3; D: TRBD1; CDR3: CATSDLGDRGTDTQYF; DNA: TGTGCCACCAGTGATTTAGGGGACAGGGGCACAGATACGCAGTATTTT
size: .; V: TRBV19; J: TRBJ2-7; D: .; CDR3: CASSGQGQGYEQYF; DNA: TGTGCCAGTAGTGGGCAGGGTCAAGGCTACGAGCAGTACTTC
size: .; V: TRBV6-5; J: TRBJ2-7; D: TRBD1; CDR3: CASSYRRDSTPYEQYF; DNA: TGTGCCAGCAGTTACCGACGGGACAGTACCCCCTACGAGCAGTACTTC
size: .; V: TRBV9; J: TRBJ2-1; D: TRBD2; CDR3: CASSSRGDLGYYNEQFF; DNA: TGTGCCAGCTCTTCTCGGGGGGATTTGGGGTACTACAATGAGCAGTTCTTC
size: .; V: TRBV27; J: TRBJ2-1; D: .; CDR3: CASTTAGSAEQFF; DNA: TGTGCCAGCACCACCGCCGGGAGCGCTGAGCAGTTCTTC
size: .; V: TRBV28; J: TRBJ2-4; D: TRBD1; CDR3: CASSLFGTEKNIQYF; DNA: TGTGCCAGCAGTTTATTTGGGACAGAGAAAAACATTCAGTACTTC
size: .; V: TRBV5-5; J: TRBJ2-3; D: .; CDR3: CASSQTDGDTQYF; DNA: TGTGCCAGCAGCCAGACAGACGGGGATACGCAGTATTTT
size: few; V: TRBV5-1; J: TRBJ2-7; D: .; CDR3: CASSLSLGRRPYEQYF; DNA: TGCGCCAGCAGCTTGTCGTTGGGCAGGCGACCCTACGAGCAGTACTTC
size: .; V: TRBV6-2/TRBV6-3; J: TRBJ1-2; D: TRBD1; CDR3: CASSYKGAYYGYTF; DNA: TGTGCCAGCAGTTACAAGGGGGCCTACTATGGCTACACCTTC
size: .; V: TRBV9; J: TRBJ2-3; D: .; CDR3: CASSPLGADTQYF; DNA: TGTGCCAGCAGCCCCCTAGGGGCAGATACGCAGTATTTT
size: few; V: TRBV15; J: TRBJ2-1; D: .; CDR3: CATSRGELVYNEQFF; DNA: TGTGCCACCAGCAGAGGTGAACTAGTCTACAATGAGCAGTTCTTC
size: .; V: TRBV4-3; J: TRBJ2-7; D: TRBD2; CDR3: CASSRTLAGGRYEQYF; DNA: TGCGCCAGCAGTCGCACACTAGCGGGAGGAAGGTACGAGCAGTACTTC
size: once; V: TRBV3-1/TRBV3-2; J: TRBJ2-5; D: TRBD2; CDR3: CASSAGTSGQETQYF; DNA: TGTGCCAGCAGCGCGGGGACTAGCGGCCAAGAGACCCAGTACTTC
size: .; V: TRBV29-1; J: TRBJ2-1; D: TRBD1; CDR3: CSALPQGYNEQFF; DNA: TGCAGCGCCCTGCCACAGGGGTACAATGAGCAGTTCTTC
size: .; V: TRBV6-5; J: TRBJ2-1; D: TRBD1; CDR3: CASSYKPGQGDIEQFF; DNA: TGTGCCAGCAGTTATAAACCAGGACAGGGGGATATTGAGCAGTTCTTC
size: .; V: TRBV19; J: TRBJ2-7; D: .; CDR3: CASGQGPTYEQYF; DNA: TGTGCCAGCGGTCAGGGGCCCACCTACGAGCAGTACTTC
size: .; V: TRBV6-5; J: TRBJ1-2; D: .; CDR3: CASSSRTGLYGYTF; DNA: TGTGCCAGCAGTTCCCGGACGGGACTCTATGGCTACACCTTC
size: few; V: TRBV7-6; J: TRBJ2-7; D: TRBD2; CDR3: CASSSTSDPFYEQYF; DNA: TGTGCCAGCAGCTCTACTAGCGACCCGTTCTACGAGCAGTACTTC
size: .; V: TRBV3-1/TRBV3-2; J: TRBJ1-6; D: TRBD1; CDR3: CASSQGLRGDSPLHF; DNA: TGTGCCAGCAGCCAAGGTCTCAGGGGGGATTCACCCCTCCACTTT
size: .; V: TRBV11-2; J: TRBJ1-6; D: TRBD1; CDR3: CASSATGGRNSPLHF; DNA: TGTGCCAGCAGCGCCACAGGGGGCAGAAATTCACCCCTCCACTTT
size: once; V: TRBV7-6; J: TRBJ2-3; D: .; CDR3: CASSLKVGGSSSTDTQYF; DNA: TGTGCCAGCAGCTTAAAGGTGGGGGGATCTTCTAGCACAGATACGCAGTATTTT
size: .; V: TRBV19; J: TRBJ1-2; D: .; CDR3: CASSIDLGHGYTF; DNA: TGTGCCAGTAGTATAGATCTGGGCCATGGCTACACCTTC
size: .; V: TRBV7-9; J: TRBJ2-5; D: .; CDR3: CASSTTPGLLETQYF; DNA: TGTGCCAGCAGCACTACCCCGGGACTGCTTGAGACCCAGTACTTC
size: .; V: TRBV18; J: TRBJ1-1; D: TRBD1; CDR3: CASSPRGQGNTEAFF; DNA: TGTGCCAGCTCACCAAGGGGACAGGGGAACACTGAAGCTTTCTTT
size: .; V: TRBV5-4; J: TRBJ1-3; D: TRBD1; CDR3: CASSLQGAYSGNTIYF; DNA: TGTGCCAGCAGCTTGCAGGGGGCTTACTCTGGAAACACCATATATTTT